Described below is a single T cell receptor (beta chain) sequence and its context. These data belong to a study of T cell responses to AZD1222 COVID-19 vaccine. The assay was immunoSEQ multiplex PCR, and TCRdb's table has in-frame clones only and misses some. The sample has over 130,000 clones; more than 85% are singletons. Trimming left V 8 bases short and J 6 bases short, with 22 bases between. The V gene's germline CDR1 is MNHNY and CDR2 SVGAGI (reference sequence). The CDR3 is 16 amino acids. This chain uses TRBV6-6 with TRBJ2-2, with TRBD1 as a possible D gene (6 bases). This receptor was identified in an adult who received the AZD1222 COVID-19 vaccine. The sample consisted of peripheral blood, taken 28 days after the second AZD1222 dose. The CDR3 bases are TGTGCCAGCCGACCTAAATTGTGGGGGCGAGCCGGGGAGCTGTTTTTT. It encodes CASRPKLWGRAGELFF.